The present TCR beta chain was sequenced within a study of Graves' ophthalmopathy and Graves' hyperthyroidism (dated by TCRdb to the late 2010s). About the investigation overall: Peripheral blood was collected at initial diagnosis, before any treatment. The study used TCR beta repertoire signatures to distinguish Graves' ophthalmopathy from Graves' hyperthyroidism and to predict progression to ophthalmopathy. In total, some 140 blood samples were TCR-sequenced: roughly 45 ophthalmopathy, some 75 hyperthyroidism and around 17 hyperthyroidism-to-ophthalmopathy patients. To explore V-J signatures that separate ophthalmopathy from hyperthyroidism, a discovery set of about a hundred patients was enrolled, consisting of more than 40 with ophthalmopathy and approximately 60 with stable hyperthyroidism. An independent validation cohort was composed of some 19 hyperthyroidism patients and roughly 16 patients who later progressed from hyperthyroidism to ophthalmopathy. In several hyperthyroidism patients, the T-cell repertoires found in thyroid tissue were compared with those found in blood. Once sampling was done, hyperthyroidism patients were given methimazole at a starting dose of 30 mg daily, while ophthalmopathy patients were given high-dose intravenous methylprednisolone. What the work shows at the level of the full study, not this receptor alone: In validation, the model predicted ophthalmopathy progression with about 64% sensitivity and about 73% specificity; 12 predicted patients were CT-confirmed with GO in a median of around 6 months. Among expanded thyroid clonotypes with frequency above 0.001, most also showed up in blood, which suggests that blood repertoires may reflect the thyroid immune response. Ophthalmopathy was separated from stable hyperthyroidism by the 13-signature model with more than 85% sensitivity and roughly 82% specificity in cross-validation and with 80%/75% in the test set. No statistical method was used to predetermine the sample size, and group allocation was not hidden from the investigators.

TCR beta CDR3 regions were amplified from RNA transcripts for repertoire sequencing. The first round of RT-PCR was done with HTBI primers and the Qiagen OneStep RT-PCR kit, and was followed by a second round of multiplex PCR, then size selection and purification. Libraries were sequenced paired-end with 100 bp reads on an Illumina HiSeq2000. The authors' analysis ran thus. SOAPnuke was used for read processing, and reads with adapters, uncalled bases, a mean Phred below 15, or no exact constant-primer or identifier match were discarded. High-quality paired reads were merged with COPE v1.2.5. Each unique nucleotide sequence was defined as a clonotype, and clonotypes were aligned to IMGT TRB V, D and J references with MiTCR v1.1. Analysis was restricted to V-J combinations with a frequency above 0.0001, which covered 99% to 99.2% of repertoires. For each V-J combination, a TCR clonal expansion and chaos score was defined as F50 clonal expansion divided by the chaos observed in the TCRdist matrix. Welch's t-statistics and random forest were used to reduce the features to about a dozen V-J combinations, which were then used as input to a naive Bayes classifier. Thyroid-blood repertoire similarity was quantified with the Morisita-Horn index. The public reads were run again by TCRdb, first through fastp at Q25 and then through MiXCR, and only productive beta chains were kept. CDR3 protein sequences are deduplicated, and each keeps its most common genes and DNA. TCRdb, not the authors, supplied the V and J calls. The sample table lists some 360,000 distinct CDR3 sequences, approximately 17% of them with a count of one. The ten largest clonotypes hold 2.4% of the sample.

Hyperthyroidism was defined as stable when no progression to ophthalmopathy occurred within 18 months of follow-up. Hyperthyroidism patients were newly diagnosed, were aged 18 to 65 years, and had a disease duration under 2 months. Patients with other autoimmune diseases, uncontrolled infections, pregnancy or lactation were excluded. Clinical symptoms, serum thyroxine, TRAb, thyroid ultrasound and orbital computed tomography formed the basis of the diagnosis. Ficoll-Paque density gradient centrifugation was used to isolate PBMCs from under 11 ml of fresh peripheral blood. Total RNA was extracted using Trizol reagent, and RNA quality was checked on an Agilent 2100 Bioanalyzer. The CDR3, cysteine through phenylalanine, is 14 amino acids long. Kept here is only the CDR3 DNA, which spans 42 bases and is read in frame from base 1. V is cut by 6 bases and J by 5 bases, and the space between the germline ends is 16 bases.

This clonotype was seen many times. The target of this receptor is not known. It has no much larger one-base neighbor in the sample; base qualities were not kept. Sequenced material: peripheral blood. This clonotype originated in an adult woman with stable Graves' hyperthyroidism. The rearrangement combines TRBV12-3 or TRBV12-4 with TRBJ1-1; the D gene cannot be named for sure. CDR3 reads: CASSPGSPGTEAFF. The DNA is TGTGCCAGCAGCCCGGGCTCACCGGGGACTGAAGCTTTCTTT.